The clone carrying this TCR beta chain was seen ten or more times. Its antigen remains unknown. This record belongs to a study of T cells in Graves' hyperthyroidism and ophthalmopathy. Findings and caveats of the study: Ophthalmopathy onset followed model prediction by a median approximately 7 months.

Researchers took RNA transcripts and amplified the TCR beta CDR3 regions from them. In the first-round RT-PCR of the TCR CDR3, the HTBI primer set was used. MiXCR was run by TCRdb on the multiplex PCR reads, yielding one entry per CDR3 protein. The repertoire holds around 560,000 distinct CDR3 sequences, with roughly 17% as singletons. Germline CDR1 KGHDR, CDR2 SFDVKD. With V trimmed by 3 bases and J by 2 bases, 7 bases remained unmatched. The CDR3 has 16 residues. This clonotype was obtained from a woman between 18 and 29 years old with Graves' hyperthyroidism. The sequencing sample was made of blood. The chain has TRBV24-1 and TRBJ2-5, with 8 positions matching TRBD2. CDR3 coding DNA: TGTGCCACCAGTGATCCCGGGGGGGCTCAGCAAGAGACCCAGTACTTC. It translates to CATSDPGGAQQETQYF.